This T cell receptor beta chain comes out of a study of blood T cell repertoires in COVID-19. Study-level information: COVID-19 samples collected from the United States, Italy and Spain covered acute and convalescent phases. T cells, B-cell-depleted T cells, or PBMCs supplied cDNA or gDNA.

The CDR3 loop spans 15 amino acids. The germline gives CDR1 MNHEY, CDR2 SVGAGI. V lost 2 bases, J lost 2 bases, and 4 bases stayed unmatched. This clone was recorded only once. In the authors' workflow: Estimates of nucleated cell counts were drawn from the amplification of reference gene primers. Clones were sequenced by immunoSEQ multiplex PCR, and TCRdb holds only the in-frame ones, with some missing. The V and J calls and clone size come from that table; D and trimming were worked out from the DNA. Of fewer than 300,000 clones listed, approximately 77% were seen once; the top ten hold under 3.5%. The sample comprised peripheral blood. The chain uses TRBV6-5 and TRBJ2-3; 7 bases agree with TRBD2. The clonotype originates from a woman younger than 30 with acute or convalescent COVID-19. The CDR3: CASSYGGGNTDTQYF. For the CDR3, the DNA is TGTGCCAGCAGTTACGGGGGGGGGAACACAGATACGCAGTATTTT.